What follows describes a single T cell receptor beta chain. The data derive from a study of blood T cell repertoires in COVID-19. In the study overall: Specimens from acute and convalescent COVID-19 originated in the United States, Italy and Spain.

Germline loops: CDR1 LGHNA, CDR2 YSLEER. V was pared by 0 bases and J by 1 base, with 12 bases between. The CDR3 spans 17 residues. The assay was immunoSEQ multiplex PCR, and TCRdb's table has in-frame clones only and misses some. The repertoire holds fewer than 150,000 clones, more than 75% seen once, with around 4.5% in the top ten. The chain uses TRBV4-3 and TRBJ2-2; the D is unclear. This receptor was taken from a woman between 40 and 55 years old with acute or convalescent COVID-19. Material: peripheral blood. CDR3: CASSQDLLTGNTGELFF. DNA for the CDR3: TGCGCCAGCAGCCAAGACCTATTGACGGGGAACACCGGGGAGCTGTTTTTT.